One sample yielded the 31 T cell receptor beta chains listed below, sequenced in a study of T cells in Graves' hyperthyroidism and ophthalmopathy. Amplified regions were TCR beta CDR3 sequences from RNA transcripts. The TCR CDR3 first-round RT-PCR relied on the HTBI primer set. MiXCR, applied by TCRdb to the multiplex PCR reads, yields one record per CDR3 protein. The table shows 400,000 to 550,000 distinct CDR3 sequences, with around 15% occurring only once. The sample consisted of blood. The receptors stem from a young woman with Graves' hyperthyroidism.

This clonotype was counted at least ten times. The chain uses TRBV6-1 and TRBJ1-2, with D possibly being TRBD1 (6 bases). There are 13 residues in the CDR3. CDR1 and CDR2 from the germline V gene are MNHNS and SASEGT. Trimming took 6 bases from V and 4 from J, leaving 12 bases between them. The CDR3 DNA reads TGTGCCAGCAGGCGGGGGGCGTCCTATGGCTACACCTTC. Its protein product is CASRRGASYGYTF.

Concerning this clonotype itself: A much bigger clone sits one base away, suggesting this may be a read error. The gene calls are TRBV11-3 and TRBJ2-1; 11 bases match TRBD2. The V gene's germline CDR1 is SGHNT and CDR2 YENEEA. Losses at the gene ends were 0 bases for V and 15 bases for J; bases not matched to a gene: 10. This CDR3 contains 15 residues. The CDR3 nucleotides are TGTGCCAGCAGCTTAGAGGGACTAGCGGTAGAGGTCGCGTTCTTC. This translates into CASSLEGLAVEVAFF.

This clonotype was observed at least ten times. The rearrangement joins TRBV12-3 or TRBV12-4 to TRBJ2-1; D perhaps matches TRBD2 (6 bases). The V and J ends lost 7 bases and 7 bases respectively, with 11 bases between them. The CDR3 runs to 12 residues. CDR3 sequence: CASTPGVNEQFF. Here the CDR3 DNA reads TGTGCCAGCACTCCGGGAGTGAATGAGCAGTTCTTC.

The rearrangement uses TRBV11-2 and TRBJ2-7; 7 bases fit TRBD2. The CDR3 is made up of 15 amino acids. Germline V lookup: CDR1 SGHAT, CDR2 FQNNGV. J gave up 2 bases and V 1 base, and 5 bases lay outside the gene matches. This CDR3 is CASSLGSGLPYEQYF. In nucleotides, the CDR3 is TGTGCCAGCAGCTTAGGTAGCGGGTTACCCTACGAGCAGTACTTC.

This clonotype was seen repeatedly, ten times or more. The genes are TRBV19 and TRBJ2-7; the D is unclear. Trimming left V 5 bases short and J 3 bases short, with 14 bases between. This CDR3 spans 14 amino acids. Germline CDR1 is LNHDA and CDR2 is SQIVND (reference sequence). The DNA for the CDR3 is TGTGCCAGTAGTCTTGGACGCGGAGACTACGAGCAGTACTTC. It specifies CASSLGRGDYEQYF. The variable domain in full, with the rest retrieved from reference TRBV19 and TRBJ2-7, is DGGITQSPKYLFRKEGQNVTLSCEQNLNHDAMYWYRQDPGQGLRLIYYSQIVNDFQKGDIAEGYSVSREKKESFPLTVTSAQKNPTAFYLCASSLGRGDYEQYFGPGTRLTVT.

This clonotype has at least ten counts. The chain uses TRBV5-1 and TRBJ2-2; 8 bases map to TRBD1. With V trimmed by 7 bases and J by 5 bases, 10 bases remained unmatched. The CDR3 covers 15 residues. Looked up from germline, CDR1 is SGHRS and CDR2 is YFSETQ. CDR3 sequence (DNA): TGCGCCAGCCGAGCAGGGGGCGAGAGGACCGGGGAGCTGTTTTTT. Translating it yields CASRAGGERTGELFF.

This clonotype was seen repeatedly, ten times or more. This chain links TRBV7-8 with TRBJ1-2; 8 bases map to TRBD1. This CDR3 has 18 amino acids. V was clipped by 6 bases and J by 4 bases; unmatched bases: 19. Germline V CDR1 and CDR2: SGHVS, FQNEAQ. In nucleotides, the CDR3 is TGTGCCAGCAGAAGCATTACACCAGGACAGGGCCGATCCTATGGCTACACCTTC. As protein: CASRSITPGQGRSYGYTF.

The genes are TRBV30 and TRBJ1-1, with a weak D call TRBD1 (5 bases). The CDR3 runs to 13 residues. V was clipped by 3 bases and J by 4 bases, with 12 bases between them. Germline values: CDR1 GTSNPN, CDR2 SVGIG (reference sequence). CDR3 nucleotide sequence: TGTGCCTGGAGGCTTCTTCAGGGCACTGAAGCTTTCTTT. Amino acid sequence: CAWRLLQGTEAFF.

This clonotype was counted ten times or more. The CDR3: CASSLTFPRGETQYF. CDR3 in DNA: TGTGCCAGCAGCTTAACGTTCCCCCGGGGGGAGACCCAGTACTTC. V usage is TRBV7-8 and J usage is TRBJ2-5; weak D call: TRBD2 (6 bases). This CDR3 has 15 amino acids. The V end lost 2 bases, the J end lost 5 bases, and 15 bases lay between the germline ends. The germline V gene encodes CDR1 SGHVS and CDR2 FQNEAQ.

This clonotype was counted many times. The V and J genes are TRBV5-1 and TRBJ2-3; possible D gene TRBD2, 6 bases. This CDR3 region has 14 residues. Germline V gene data show CDR1 as SGHRS and CDR2 as YFSETQ. Trimming removed 3 bases at V and 3 bases at J, with 11 bases between. The chain's CDR3 is CASSSGVGTDTQYF. The DNA of the CDR3 is TGCGCCAGCAGCTCGGGAGTAGGGACAGATACGCAGTATTTT.

This clonotype was observed many times. The J gene is TRBJ2-3, the V gene TRBV3-1, with no clear D. CDR3 size: 14 residues. Per the germline V gene, CDR1 is LGHDT and CDR2 is YNNKEL (reference sequence). V dropped 0 bases and J dropped 4 bases, with 8 bases sitting between them. CDR3 residues: CASSQEGLADTQYF. The DNA of the CDR3 is TGTGCCAGCAGCCAAGAAGGGCTTGCAGATACGCAGTATTTT.

This clonotype was picked up a small number of times. This chain links TRBV11-2 with TRBJ2-5; D might be TRBD2 (6 bases). CDR3 length: 14 amino acids. V lost 0 bases and J lost 5, with 10 bases in between. Germline CDR1 and CDR2: SGHAT and FQNNGV. The CDR3 protein is CASSLDPAGETQYF. CDR3 nucleotides: TGTGCCAGCAGCTTAGACCCCGCGGGGGAGACCCAGTACTTC.

This clonotype was recorded at least ten times. The rearrangement uses TRBV29-1 and TRBJ2-1; 8 bases line up with TRBD2. Germline V gene sequence: CDR1 SQVTM, CDR2 ANQGSEA. With V trimmed by 4 bases and J by 7 bases, 12 bases remained unmatched. The CDR3 is 15 amino acids. The CDR3 sequence is CSVGVGRSGGNEQFF. In nucleotides, the CDR3 is TGCAGCGTTGGCGTCGGTCGTTCGGGGGGGAATGAGCAGTTCTTC.

This clonotype has just a few counts. The V call is TRBV28, the J call TRBJ2-3; 9 nucleotides match TRBD1. From germline, CDR1 is MDHEN and CDR2 SYDVKM. The V gene end was trimmed by 5 bases and the J gene end by 1 base; junction bases not matched to a gene: 4. The CDR3 is 15 residues long. The CDR3 nucleotides read TGTGCCAGCAGTACACAGGGGGCGGGCACAGATACGCAGTATTTT. Translation: CASSTQGAGTDTQYF.

The CDR3 nucleotides read TGCAGTGCTAGAGATTTTAACAGGAACACCGGGGAGCTGTTTTTT. Translated: CSARDFNRNTGELFF. This chain links TRBV20-1 with TRBJ2-2; D uncertain. V dropped 0 bases and J dropped 1 base, with 9 bases sitting between them. The CDR3 runs to 15 residues. CDR1 is DFQATT and CDR2 is SNEGSKA in the germline V gene (reference sequence).

Ten or more counts support this clonotype. The rearrangement joins TRBV3-1 to TRBJ2-7; 7 bases are a match to TRBD2. Per germline, CDR1 LGHDT and CDR2 YNNKEL (reference sequence). There are 14 residues in the CDR3. The V gene end was trimmed by 5 bases and the J gene end by 5 bases; junction bases not matched to a gene: 9. CDR3 sequence reads: CASSNRLAPHEQYV. For the CDR3, the DNA is TGTGCCAGCAGCAACCGACTAGCCCCCCACGAGCAGTACGTC.

V usage is TRBV6-1 and J usage is TRBJ2-7; 10 positions match TRBD1. Germline values: CDR1 MNHNS, CDR2 SASEGT. This CDR3 is built from 14 residues. Trimming took 6 bases from V and 2 from J; bases not matched to a gene: 4. CDR3 amino acids: CASRRDRGTYEQYF. CDR3 bases: TGTGCCAGCAGACGGGACAGGGGCACCTACGAGCAGTACTTC.

This clonotype has more than one count but fewer than ten. The rearrangement joins TRBV29-1 to TRBJ1-1; D possibly corresponds to TRBD1 (5 bases). This CDR3 region has 12 residues. Germline V gene sequence: CDR1 SQVTM, CDR2 ANQGSEA. The V end lost 8 bases, the J end lost 6 bases, and 16 bases lay between the germline ends. CDR3 residues: CSYARGAPEAFF. The CDR3 DNA follows: TGCAGCTACGCAAGAGGGGCCCCTGAAGCTTTCTTT. Based on the CDR3 plus reference TRBV29-1 and TRBJ1-1, the full variable domain is SAVISQKPSRDICQRGTSLTIQCQVDSQVTMMFWYRQQPGQSLTLIATANQGSEATYESGFVIDKFPISRPNLTFSTLTVSNMSPEDSSIYLCSYARGAPEAFFGQGTRLTVV.

This chain connects TRBV24-1 to TRBJ2-5; perhaps TRBD1 as D (6 bases). Trimming cost V 5 bases and J 1 base, with 19 bases left between them. Germline CDR1 is KGHDR and CDR2 is SFDVKD. The CDR3 runs to 17 residues. The CDR3 here is CATSGIRDTRTQETQYF. The CDR3 DNA is TGTGCCACCAGTGGCATTCGGGACACAAGGACCCAAGAGACCCAGTACTTC.

This clonotype was counted many times. The chain has TRBV20-1 and TRBJ2-6, with TRBD1 matching over 9 bases. Germline V gene lookup returns CDR1 DFQATT and CDR2 SNEGSKA (reference sequence). J lost 3 bases, V lost 1 base, and 10 bases had no gene match. The CDR3 is 18 amino acids. CDR3 bases: TGCAGTGCTAGAGTCCCTTACAGGGGGCTCAATGGGGCCAACGTCCTGACTTTC. This encodes CSARVPYRGLNGANVLTF.

This clonotype was detected ten times or more. V and J are TRBV12-3 or TRBV12-4 and TRBJ1-6; the match to TRBD1 covers 9 bases. This CDR3 comprises 14 residues. V was pared by 6 bases and J by 8 bases, with 5 bases of the junction left unmatched. CDR3 nucleotide sequence: TGTGCCAGCAGGGGACAGGGTTCGTATTCACCCCTCCACTTT. Its translation: CASRGQGSYSPLHF.

This clonotype occurred many times. The chain recombines TRBV7-8 with TRBJ2-2; D assignment may be TRBD1 or TRBD2 (5 bases each). There are 16 residues in the CDR3. Germline CDR1 SGHVS, CDR2 FQNEAQ. The V gene lost 1 base and the J gene lost 3 bases, with 12 bases spanning the gap. CDR3 sequence (DNA): TGTGCCAGCAGCTTAGGCAGAGAGGGGTACACCGGGGAGCTGTTTTTT. It is translated as CASSLGREGYTGELFF. Together with reference TRBV7-8 and TRBJ2-2, the CDR3 gives the full variable domain: GAGVSQSPRYKVAKRGQDVALRCDPISGHVSLFWYQQALGQGPEFLTYFQNEAQLDKSGLPSDRFFAERPEGSVSTLKIQRTQQEDSAVYLCASSLGREGYTGELFFGEGSRLTVL.

This clonotype was counted ten times or more. V and J are TRBV10-3 and TRBJ2-7; D gene uncertain. Looked up from germline, CDR1 is ENHRY and CDR2 is SYGVKD. Trimming stripped 3 bases from V and 0 bases from J, with 6 bases between. CDR3 length: 13 amino acids. CDR3 sequence (DNA): TGTGCCATCAGTGATGGCGGCTCCTACGAGCAGTACGTC. Translation: CAISDGGSYEQYV.

J is TRBJ2-1 and V is TRBV5-4, with 12 bases aligning to TRBD2. The CDR3 has 17 amino acids. Trimming took 4 bases from V and 0 from J; bases not matched to a gene: 5. Germline CDR1 SGHNT, CDR2 YYREEE (reference sequence). The CDR3 DNA reads as TGTGCCAGCAGCACGACTAGCGGGAGATTCTCCTACAATGAGCAGTTCTTC. Protein sequence: CASSTTSGRFSYNEQFF.

This clonotype has at least ten counts. V gene TRBV20-1 combines with J gene TRBJ1-2; 9 bases fit TRBD1. Germline values: CDR1 DFQATT, CDR2 SNEGSKA (reference sequence). The V and J ends lost 1 base and 2 bases, in that order; junction bases with no gene match: 8. CDR3 length: 16 residues. As DNA, the CDR3 is TGCAGTGCTAGAGGCTTACAGGGGGCGCGGAACTATGGCTACACCTTC. As protein: CSARGLQGARNYGYTF.

There are many counts of this clonotype. The V gene is TRBV18, the J gene TRBJ1-1; TRBD1 aligns across 9 bases. V dropped 3 bases and J dropped 4; count of bases not matched to a gene: 9. Germline CDR1 and CDR2: KGHSH and LQKENI. The CDR3 is made up of 16 amino acids. CDR3 in DNA: TGTGCCAGCTCACCCCCCGCCGGACAGGGGTTCACTGAAGCTTTCTTT. Translation gives CASSPPAGQGFTEAFF.

This clonotype has at least ten counts. This sequence joins TRBV4-1 and TRBJ1-2; tentative D call: TRBD1 (6 bases). Per germline, CDR1 MGHRA and CDR2 YSYEKL. The CDR3 spans 14 residues. V was clipped by 2 bases and J by 3 bases, with 10 bases between them. The CDR3 coding sequence is TGCGCCAGCAGCCAATATAAGGGGGACTATGGCTACACCTTC. This gives the protein CASSQYKGDYGYTF.

There are many counts of this clonotype. The chain combines TRBV12-3 or TRBV12-4 with TRBJ1-1; weak D call: TRBD1 (6 bases). Trimming took off 6 bases at V and 10 bases at J, with 15 bases between the two ends. This CDR3 comprises 12 residues. The CDR3 sequence: CASSKGQLVAFF. For the CDR3, the DNA is TGTGCCAGCAGCAAAGGACAGCTTGTAGCTTTCTTT.

The rearrangement links TRBV7-3 to TRBJ2-3; 10 bases map to TRBD2. Losses at the gene ends were 5 bases for V and 7 bases for J; bases not matched to a gene: 9. Germline CDR1 SGHTA, CDR2 FQGTGA. CDR3 length: 15 residues. Here the CDR3 DNA reads TGTGCCAGCAGCAATCCACTAGCGGGGCTTAATACGCAGTATTTT. Its protein is CASSNPLAGLNTQYF.

About this clonotype itself: At one of its ends the junction is not consistent with the germline gene, which may arise from a read error. J is TRBJ2-1 and V is TRBV7-9, with D hard to call. This CDR3 region has 15 residues. The V gene's germline CDR1 is SEHNR and CDR2 FQNEAQ (reference sequence). CDR3 in amino acids: CASSLGFISHNEQFF. CDR3 in DNA: TGTGCCAGCAGCTTAGGGTTCATCTCCCACAATGAGCAGTTCTTC.

The chain links TRBV4-1 to TRBJ2-1; D possibly corresponds to TRBD2 (6 bases). Germline CDR1 MGHRA, CDR2 YSYEKL. Trimming cost V 4 bases and J 9 bases, with 16 bases left between them. This CDR3 contains 14 residues. The CDR3 nucleotides are TGCGCCAGCAGCCCAGGGACGCCGGAGGGTGAGCAGTTCTTC. Amino acid sequence: CASSPGTPEGEQFF.